This is a list of T cell receptor beta chains from one sample in a study of technical replicates of blood from four donors. The protocol was immunoSEQ multiplex PCR, while the TCRdb copy is restricted to in-frame clones and leaves out a portion. The sample carries tens of thousands of clones, almost 98% recorded once. Sample: T cells isolated from PBMCs. Receptor source: a human donor in good health. CDR3s include the opening cysteine and the closing phenylalanine or tryptophan. D genes are given only for firm matches. The size field is filled for only some rows; it gives once, few, many or a size class.

V gene: TRBV19; D gene: TRBD2; clone size: -; J gene: TRBJ2-1; CDR3 protein: CASSIDPAGHRNEQFF; CDR3 DNA: TGTGCCAGTAGTATAGATCCAGCGGGGCACCGAAATGAGCAGTTCTTC
V gene: TRBV6-5; D gene: -; clone size: -; J gene: TRBJ1-1; CDR3 protein: CASQGHSLNTEAFF; CDR3 DNA: TGTGCCAGCCAAGGACACTCGTTGAACACTGAAGCTTTCTTT
V gene: TRBV20-1; D gene: -; clone size: once; J gene: TRBJ1-2; CDR3 protein: CSARGAYGYTF; CDR3 DNA: TGCAGTGCTAGAGGGGCCTATGGCTACACCTTC
V gene: TRBV27; D gene: -; clone size: -; J gene: TRBJ2-7; CDR3 protein: CASSLFRSQRAYEQYF; CDR3 DNA: TGTGCCAGCAGTTTATTTCGGTCACAGAGAGCCTACGAGCAGTACTTC
V gene: TRBV11-2; D gene: -; clone size: -; J gene: TRBJ1-2; CDR3 protein: CASSFGGLSYGYTF; CDR3 DNA: TGTGCCAGCAGCTTCGGGGGGCTGAGCTATGGCTACACCTTC
V gene: TRBV11-1; D gene: TRBD2; clone size: -; J gene: TRBJ2-7; CDR3 protein: CASSLAPAGGPYEQYF; CDR3 DNA: TGTGCCAGCAGCTTAGCGCCTGCGGGGGGACCCTACGAGCAGTACTTC
V gene: TRBV19; D gene: TRBD1; clone size: -; J gene: TRBJ1-2; CDR3 protein: CASGPQGAHGYTF; CDR3 DNA: TGTGCCAGTGGACCACAGGGGGCGCATGGCTACACCTTC
V gene: TRBV29-1; D gene: -; clone size: -; J gene: TRBJ2-5; CDR3 protein: CSVDGRYQETQYF; CDR3 DNA: TGCAGCGTTGATGGCAGATACCAAGAGACCCAGTACTTC
V gene: TRBV5-1; D gene: -; clone size: -; J gene: TRBJ1-6; CDR3 protein: CASSLAGAYNSPLHF; CDR3 DNA: TGCGCCAGCAGCTTGGCAGGGGCCTATAATTCACCCCTCCACTTT
V gene: TRBV18; D gene: -; clone size: -; J gene: TRBJ2-7; CDR3 protein: CASSPSRRQGGNYEQYF; CDR3 DNA: TGTGCCAGCTCACCGTCGAGGAGACAGGGAGGTAACTACGAGCAGTACTTC
V gene: TRBV28; D gene: TRBD1; clone size: -; J gene: TRBJ2-4; CDR3 protein: CASSQAGTGKNIQYF; CDR3 DNA: TGTGCCAGCAGTCAAGCCGGGACAGGGAAAAACATTCAGTACTTC
V gene: TRBV5-4; D gene: TRBD2; clone size: -; J gene: TRBJ2-7; CDR3 protein: CASSLGGGSYEQYF; CDR3 DNA: TGTGCCAGCAGCTTGGGGGGGGGCTCCTACGAGCAGTACTTC
V gene: TRBV19; D gene: TRBD2; clone size: -; J gene: TRBJ2-7; CDR3 protein: CASSLGTSGTYEQYF; CDR3 DNA: TGTGCCAGTAGTCTCGGGACTAGCGGGACATACGAGCAGTACTTC
V gene: TRBV27; D gene: -; clone size: -; J gene: TRBJ2-1; CDR3 protein: CASSFRDYEFF; CDR3 DNA: TGTGCCAGCAGTTTTCGAGACTATGAGTTCTTC
V gene: TRBV10-2; D gene: TRBD1; clone size: -; J gene: TRBJ2-7; CDR3 protein: CASSGGSQGRYGYEQYF; CDR3 DNA: TGCGCCAGCAGTGGTGGTTCACAGGGGCGGTATGGGTACGAGCAGTACTTC